These 8 T cell receptor beta chains came from one sample sequenced in a study of Graves' ophthalmopathy and Graves' hyperthyroidism. Transcripts of RNA were the source for amplifying TCR beta CDR3 regions. RT-PCR in the first round used HTBI primers; a second-round multiplex PCR followed. Via MiXCR, TCRdb re-called the multiplex PCR reads, giving one row per CDR3 protein. The sample lists about half a million distinct CDR3 sequences, roughly an eighth seen once, with approximately 9.8% in the top ten. Material: blood. Every receptor here comes from a woman aged 30 to 39 with Graves' ophthalmopathy.

At least ten counts were recorded for this clonotype. J is TRBJ1-5 and V is TRBV19; D is perhaps TRBD1 (5 bases). Trimming cost V 3 bases and J 4 bases, with 16 bases left between them. The CDR3 sequence is 16 residues long. CDR1 LNHDA and CDR2 SQIVND come from the germline V gene (reference sequence). The CDR3, as DNA: TGTGCCAGTAGTATTCGGTGGCGACAGTCGAATCAGCCCCAGCATTTT. It translates to CASSIRWRQSNQPQHF.

This clonotype has ten or more counts. J is TRBJ1-5 and V is TRBV7-9; D may be TRBD1 (5 bases). This CDR3 comprises 15 residues. Germline loops: CDR1 SEHNR, CDR2 FQNEAQ (reference sequence). With 0 bases removed from V and 3 bases from J, the gap between germline ends came to 9 bases. CDR3 loop: CASSLAGGTNQPQHF. Here the CDR3 DNA reads TGTGCCAGCAGCTTAGCGGGGGGTACCAATCAGCCCCAGCATTTT. Full variable domain (rest looked up from reference TRBV7-9 and TRBJ1-5): DTGVSQNPRHKITKRGQNVTFRCDPISEHNRLYWYRQTLGQGPEFLTYFQNEAQLEKSRLLSDRFSAERPKGSFSTLEIQRTEQGDSAMYLCASSLAGGTNQPQHFGDGTRLSIL.

The chain has TRBV27 and TRBJ1-5; D ambiguous. There are 14 residues in the CDR3. With 6 bases removed from V and 0 bases from J, the gap between germline ends came to 9 bases. CDR1 and CDR2 from the germline V gene are MNHEY and SMNVEV (reference sequence). CDR3: CASSPQVSNQPQHF. CDR3 in DNA: TGTGCCAGCAGCCCTCAAGTTAGCAATCAGCCCCAGCATTTT.

This clonotype was observed many times. The chain couples TRBV12-3 or TRBV12-4 to TRBJ1-6, with 9 bases lining up with TRBD1. CDR3 size: 14 residues. V shed 5 bases and J 9 bases; nucleotides not matched to a gene: 5. DNA of the CDR3: TGTGCCAGCAGTCTAGACAGGGGGAGTTCACCCCTCCACTTT. This sequence encodes CASSLDRGSSPLHF.

As to this clonotype: Being one base from a much bigger clone, this may be a read error. The CDR3 DNA follows: TGCAGTGCTAGAGATGGGGACGCCCGGACTGAAGCTTTCTTT. Protein sequence: CSARDGDARTEAFF. The chain couples TRBV20-1 to TRBJ1-1; a possible D gene is TRBD1 (5 bases). CDR3 length: 14 amino acids. Trimming removed 0 bases from V and 5 bases from J, with 13 bases in between. Germline V gene data show CDR1 as DFQATT and CDR2 as SNEGSKA (reference sequence).

The table lists this clonotype with many counts. The rearrangement uses TRBV10-3 and TRBJ1-2, with D possibly being TRBD1 (5 bases). CDR3 length: 13 amino acids. V was clipped by 2 bases and J by 8 bases, with 12 bases between them. The V gene's germline CDR1 is ENHRY and CDR2 SYGVKD. The CDR3 DNA is TGTGCCATCAGTGAGGGGGCTCTATACGGCTACACCTTC. The encoded protein is CAISEGALYGYTF.

This clonotype was recorded only once. The chain combines TRBV6-1 with TRBJ1-6; unclear D gene. The CDR3 covers 11 residues. Germline loops: CDR1 MNHNS, CDR2 SASEGT. V dropped 10 bases and J dropped 4 bases, with 5 bases sitting between them. The CDR3 protein is CATSYNSPLHF. The CDR3 DNA follows: TGTGCCACCTCGTATAATTCACCCCTCCACTTT.

This clonotype was detected ten times or more. The chain recombines TRBV4-1 with TRBJ1-2; D is uncertain. The CDR3 extends over 14 amino acids. Per the germline V gene, CDR1 is MGHRA and CDR2 is YSYEKL. Deletions cut 0 bases from V and 2 bases from J, with 7 bases between. The CDR3 DNA reads TGCGCCAGCAGCCAAGAAACTGCGAACTATGGCTACACCTTC. Translation gives CASSQETANYGYTF.